This T cell receptor (beta chain) was recovered during a study of persistence of HIV-infected CD4 T cells. Findings of the study overall: Antigen-responding cells were enriched for degenerate expanded CDR3beta sequences.

With regard to this clone: Antigen specificity is unknown.

The immunoSEQ assay was version 4, run in survey mode. Generated by immunoSEQ multiplex PCR, the TCRdb table keeps only in-frame clones and is missing some. The data contain roughly 14,000 clones, approximately 75% of them singletons. Lysates of CMV-infected fibroblasts at approximately 9.4 ug/mL stimulated these cells. Sorting selected CD4+ T cells upregulating both CD40 ligand and CD69. The V gene's germline CDR1 is SNHLY and CDR2 FYNNEI. V was cut by 4 bases and J by 1 base, with 21 bases left in between. This CDR3 comprises 18 residues. This TCR came from an adult man with HIV who was CMV-seropositive. The sequenced sample was CD4+ T cells sorted from PBMCs after roughly 18-hour stimulation, obtained from a patient who received antiretroviral therapy. This chain joins TRBV2 and TRBJ2-3, with a possible D match to TRBD2 (6 bases). CDR3 protein: CASSAAQRVGGGTDTQYF. The CDR3, as DNA: TGTGCCAGCAGTGCGGCTCAGAGGGTAGGAGGGGGCACAGATACGCAGTATTTT.